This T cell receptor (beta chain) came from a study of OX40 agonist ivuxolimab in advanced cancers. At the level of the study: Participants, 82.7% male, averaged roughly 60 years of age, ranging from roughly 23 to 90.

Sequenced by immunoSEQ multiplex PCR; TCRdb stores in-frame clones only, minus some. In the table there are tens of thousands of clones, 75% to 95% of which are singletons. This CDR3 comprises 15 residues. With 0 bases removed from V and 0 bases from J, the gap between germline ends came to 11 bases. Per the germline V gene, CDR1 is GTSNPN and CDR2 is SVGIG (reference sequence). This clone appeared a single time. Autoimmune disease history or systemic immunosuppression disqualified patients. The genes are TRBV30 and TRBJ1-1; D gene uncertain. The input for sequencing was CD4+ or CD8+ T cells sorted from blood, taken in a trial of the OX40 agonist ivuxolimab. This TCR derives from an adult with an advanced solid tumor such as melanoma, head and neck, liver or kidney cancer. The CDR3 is CAWSVPTRMNTEAFF. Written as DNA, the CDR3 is TGTGCCTGGAGTGTACCAACAAGGATGAACACTGAAGCTTTCTTT. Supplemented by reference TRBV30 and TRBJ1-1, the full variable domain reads SQTIHQWPATLVQPVGSPLSLECTVEGTSNPNLYWYRQAAGRGLQLLFYSVGIGQISSEVPQNLSASRPQDRQFILSSKKLLLSDSGFYLCAWSVPTRMNTEAFFGQGTRLTVV.